The sequence of this T cell receptor (beta chain) was determined in a study of shared clonotypes between healthy human individuals. Across the whole study: Donors consisted of a couple of women and a few men between 18 and 49.

This clone showed up just a few times. Different DNA sequences within this sample yield the same CDR3. Terminally differentiated effector memory CD45RA+ cells were excluded by CCR7 positive selection of CD45RO-negative cells. The protocol was immunoSEQ multiplex PCR, while the TCRdb copy is restricted to in-frame clones and leaves out a portion. Here the sample spans about 2 million clones, about 95% being singletons. V was trimmed by 3 bases and J by 1 base, leaving 7 bases between them. There are 14 residues in the CDR3. CDR1 is MNHEY and CDR2 is SMNVEV in the germline V gene (reference sequence). This sequence originates from a young man in good health. The material sequenced was naive CD8+ T cells sorted from blood. The chain joins TRBV27 to TRBJ1-5; the D is unclear. In DNA, the CDR3 is TGTGCCAGCAGTTTGCTAGGGAGCAATCAGCCCCAGCATTTT. It encodes CASSLLGSNQPQHF.